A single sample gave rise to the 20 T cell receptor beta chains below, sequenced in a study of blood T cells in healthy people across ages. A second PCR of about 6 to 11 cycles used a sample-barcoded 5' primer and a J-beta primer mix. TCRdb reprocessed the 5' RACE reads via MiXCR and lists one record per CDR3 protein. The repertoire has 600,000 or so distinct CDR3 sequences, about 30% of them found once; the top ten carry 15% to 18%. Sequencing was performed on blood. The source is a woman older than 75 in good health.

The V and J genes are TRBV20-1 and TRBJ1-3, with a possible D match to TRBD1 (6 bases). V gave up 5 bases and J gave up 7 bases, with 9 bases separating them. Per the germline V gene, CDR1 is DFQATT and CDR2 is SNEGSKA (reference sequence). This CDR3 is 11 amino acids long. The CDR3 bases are TGCAGTGCTCTAACAGGGAACACCATATATTTT. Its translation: CSALTGNTIYF.

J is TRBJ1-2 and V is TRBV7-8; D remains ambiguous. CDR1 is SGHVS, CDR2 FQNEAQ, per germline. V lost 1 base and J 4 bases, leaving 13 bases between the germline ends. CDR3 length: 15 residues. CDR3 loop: CASSLGVGKVYGYTF. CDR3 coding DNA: TGTGCCAGCAGCTTAGGGGTAGGAAAGGTCTATGGCTACACCTTC.

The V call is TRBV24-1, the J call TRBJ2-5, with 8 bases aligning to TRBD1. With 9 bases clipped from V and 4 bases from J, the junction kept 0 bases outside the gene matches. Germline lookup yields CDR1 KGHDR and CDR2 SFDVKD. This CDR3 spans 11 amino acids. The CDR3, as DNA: TGTGCCACCGGACAGGGAGAGACCCAGTACTTC. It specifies CATGQGETQYF.

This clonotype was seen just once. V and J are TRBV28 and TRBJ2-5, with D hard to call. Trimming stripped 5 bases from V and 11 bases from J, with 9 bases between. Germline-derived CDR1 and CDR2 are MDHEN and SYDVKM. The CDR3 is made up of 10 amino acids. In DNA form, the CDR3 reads TGTGCCAGCAGTAACGTCAAACAGTACTTC. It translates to CASSNVKQYF.

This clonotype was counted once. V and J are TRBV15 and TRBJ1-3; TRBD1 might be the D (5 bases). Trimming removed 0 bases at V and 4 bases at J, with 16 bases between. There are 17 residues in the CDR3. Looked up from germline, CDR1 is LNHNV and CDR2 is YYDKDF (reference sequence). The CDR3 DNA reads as TGTGCCACCAGCAGAGATTTAACGACAGCTGGAGGAAACACCATATATTTT. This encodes CATSRDLTTAGGNTIYF.

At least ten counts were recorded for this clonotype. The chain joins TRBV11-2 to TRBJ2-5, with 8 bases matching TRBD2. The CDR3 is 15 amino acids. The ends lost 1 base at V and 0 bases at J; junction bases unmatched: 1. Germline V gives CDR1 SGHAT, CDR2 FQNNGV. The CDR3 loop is CASSLAGGHQETQYF. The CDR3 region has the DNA TGTGCCAGCAGCTTAGCGGGGGGGCACCAAGAGACCCAGTACTTC.

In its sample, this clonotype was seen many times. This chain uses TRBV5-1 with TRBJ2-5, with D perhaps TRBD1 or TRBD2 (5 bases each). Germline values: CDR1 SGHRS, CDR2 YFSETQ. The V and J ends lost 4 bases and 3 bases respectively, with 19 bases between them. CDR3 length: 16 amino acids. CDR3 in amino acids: CASSANLGRSKETQYF. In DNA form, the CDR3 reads TGCGCCAGCAGCGCGAACCTGGGACGGAGTAAAGAGACCCAGTACTTC.

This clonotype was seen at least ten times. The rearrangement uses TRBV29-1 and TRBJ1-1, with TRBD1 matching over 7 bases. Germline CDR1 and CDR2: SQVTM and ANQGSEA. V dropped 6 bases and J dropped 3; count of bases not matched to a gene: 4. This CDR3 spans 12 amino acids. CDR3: CSVLRGDTEAFF. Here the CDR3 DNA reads TGCAGCGTCCTCAGGGGGGACACTGAAGCTTTCTTT.

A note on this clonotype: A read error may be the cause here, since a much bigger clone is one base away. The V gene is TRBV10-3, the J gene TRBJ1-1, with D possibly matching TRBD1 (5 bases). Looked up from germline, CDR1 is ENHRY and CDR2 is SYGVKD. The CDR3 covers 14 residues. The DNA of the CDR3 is TGTGCCATCAGGTCATGGGGCATGAACACTAAAGCTTTCTTT. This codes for CAIRSWGMNTKAFF.

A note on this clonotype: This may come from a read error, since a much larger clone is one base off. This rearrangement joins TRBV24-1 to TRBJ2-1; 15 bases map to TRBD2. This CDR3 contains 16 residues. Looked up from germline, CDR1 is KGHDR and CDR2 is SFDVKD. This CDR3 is CAASDPGLAGGPAQFF. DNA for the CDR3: TGTGCCGCCAGTGATCCGGGACTAGCGGGGGGCCCCGCTCAGTTCTTC.

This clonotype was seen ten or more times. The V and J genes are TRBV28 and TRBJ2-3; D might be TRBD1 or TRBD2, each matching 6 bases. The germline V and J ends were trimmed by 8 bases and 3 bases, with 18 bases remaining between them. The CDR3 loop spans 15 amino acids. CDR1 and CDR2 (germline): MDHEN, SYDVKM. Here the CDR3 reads CASLIRRGSTDTQYF. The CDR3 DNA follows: TGTGCCAGCCTCATCAGGAGGGGGAGTACAGATACGCAGTATTTT.

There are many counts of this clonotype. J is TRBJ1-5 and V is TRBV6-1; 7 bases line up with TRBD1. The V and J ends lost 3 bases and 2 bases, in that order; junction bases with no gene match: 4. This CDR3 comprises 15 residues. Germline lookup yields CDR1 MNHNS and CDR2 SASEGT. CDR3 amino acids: CASSDGQVGNQPQHF. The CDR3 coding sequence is TGTGCCAGCAGTGACGGACAGGTCGGCAATCAGCCCCAGCATTTT.

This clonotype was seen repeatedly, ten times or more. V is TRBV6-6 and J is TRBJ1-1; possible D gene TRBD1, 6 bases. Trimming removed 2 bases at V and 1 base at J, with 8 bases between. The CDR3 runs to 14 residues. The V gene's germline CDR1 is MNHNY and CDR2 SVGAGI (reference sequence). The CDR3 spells CASSYRGGNTEAFF. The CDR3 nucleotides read TGTGCCAGCAGTTACAGGGGGGGGAACACTGAAGCTTTCTTT.

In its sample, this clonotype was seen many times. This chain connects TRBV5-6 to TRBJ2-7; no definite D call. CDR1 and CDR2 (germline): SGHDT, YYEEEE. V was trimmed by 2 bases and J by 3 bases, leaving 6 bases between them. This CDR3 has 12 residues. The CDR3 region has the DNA TGTGCCAGCAGCTTCGACGACTACGAGCAGTACTTC. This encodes CASSFDDYEQYF.

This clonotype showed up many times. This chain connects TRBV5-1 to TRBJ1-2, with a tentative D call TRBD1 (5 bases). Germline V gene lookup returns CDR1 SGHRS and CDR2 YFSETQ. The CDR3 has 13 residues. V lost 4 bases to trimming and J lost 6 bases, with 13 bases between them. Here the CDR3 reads CASSPDNTDGYTF. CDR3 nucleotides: TGCGCCAGCAGCCCGGACAATACGGATGGCTACACCTTC.

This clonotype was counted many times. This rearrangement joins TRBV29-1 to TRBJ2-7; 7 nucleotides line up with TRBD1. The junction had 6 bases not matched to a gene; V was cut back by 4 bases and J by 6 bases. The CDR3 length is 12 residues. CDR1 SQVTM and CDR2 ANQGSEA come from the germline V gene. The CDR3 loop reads CSVGRQGVEQYF. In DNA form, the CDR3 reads TGCAGCGTTGGGCGGCAGGGGGTCGAGCAGTACTTC.

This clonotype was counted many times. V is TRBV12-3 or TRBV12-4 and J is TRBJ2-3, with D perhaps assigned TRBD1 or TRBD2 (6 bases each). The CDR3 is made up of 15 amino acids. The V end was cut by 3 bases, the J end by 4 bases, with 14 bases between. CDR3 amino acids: CASSLGGLPADTQYF. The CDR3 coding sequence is TGTGCCAGCAGTTTGGGGGGCCTACCGGCAGATACGCAGTATTTT.

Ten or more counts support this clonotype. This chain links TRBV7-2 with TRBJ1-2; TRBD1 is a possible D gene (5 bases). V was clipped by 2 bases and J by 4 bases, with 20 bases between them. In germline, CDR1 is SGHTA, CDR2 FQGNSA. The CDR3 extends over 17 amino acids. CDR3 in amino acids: CASSLIAGGDWSYGYTF. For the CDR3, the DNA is TGTGCCAGCAGCTTAATCGCCGGGGGGGATTGGTCCTATGGCTACACCTTC.

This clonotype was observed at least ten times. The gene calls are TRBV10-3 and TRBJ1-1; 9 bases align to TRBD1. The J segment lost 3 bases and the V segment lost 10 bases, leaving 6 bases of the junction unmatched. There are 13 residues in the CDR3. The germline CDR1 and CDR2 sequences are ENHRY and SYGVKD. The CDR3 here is CATMTGGDTEAFF. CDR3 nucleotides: TGTGCCACGATGACAGGGGGGGACACTGAAGCTTTCTTT.

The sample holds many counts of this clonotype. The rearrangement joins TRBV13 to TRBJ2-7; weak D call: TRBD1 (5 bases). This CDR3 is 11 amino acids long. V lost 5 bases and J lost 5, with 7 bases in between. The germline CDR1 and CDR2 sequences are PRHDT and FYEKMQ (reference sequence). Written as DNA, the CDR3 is TGTGCCAGCAGCGACAGAAACGAGCAGTACTTC. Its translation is CASSDRNEQYF.